The 28 T cell receptor beta chains below come from one sample, sequenced in a study of beta chain features in type 1 diabetes. Every isolated RNA sample was fully reverse transcribed, so sequencing captured expressed TCRB transcripts. Assay used: immunoSEQ multiplex PCR; TCRdb lists only in-frame clones, some missing. The table shows some 350,000 clones, with over 8.5% occurring only once. Their cognate antigens are unknown. Study observations and caveats: Moderate yet significant TCRB CDR3 shortening was seen in Type 1 diabetes patients in all four CD4+ subsets.

The specimen sequenced was central memory CD4+ T cells from blood. The receptors were sampled from a man younger than 40 with type 1 diabetes.

This clone was recorded a few times. V and J are TRBV4-3 and TRBJ2-5, with a possible D match to TRBD2 (5 bases). Germline CDR1 LGHNA, CDR2 YSLEER. Between the trimmed V and J ends, which lost 4 bases and 5 bases, there was a span of 11 bases. This CDR3 comprises 13 residues. The CDR3 DNA follows: TGCGCCAGCAGCCCCATCGGGGTTGAGACCCAGTACTTC. Its translation is CASSPIGVETQYF.

This clone has only a few counts. The chain uses TRBV5-1 and TRBJ2-7; 11 positions match TRBD1. CDR3 length: 14 residues. Trimming cost V 4 bases and J 3 bases; bases outside gene matches: 3. Germline V lookup: CDR1 SGHRS, CDR2 YFSETQ. The CDR3 DNA sequence: TGCGCCAGCAGCATCGGGACAGGGGGCTACGAGCAGTACTTC. It translates to CASSIGTGGYEQYF.

The chain is built from TRBV18 and TRBJ2-7, with D maybe TRBD2 (6 bases). The CDR3 extends over 16 amino acids. The V gene's germline CDR1 is KGHSH and CDR2 LQKENI. The V and J ends lost 3 bases and 1 base respectively, with 16 bases between them. The CDR3: CASSPRGGGSSYEQYF. The CDR3 nucleotides read TGTGCCAGCTCACCTCGGGGAGGCGGGTCTTCCTACGAGCAGTACTTC. The full variable domain, with the rest looked up from reference TRBV18 and TRBJ2-7, is NAGVMQNPRHLVRRRGQEARLRCSPMKGHSHVYWYRQLPEEGLKFMVYLQKENIIDESGMPKERFSAEFPKEGPSILRIQQVVRGDSAAYFCASSPRGGGSSYEQYFGPGTRLTVT.

This clone was seen a few times. The junction does not match germline at one end; this may be a read error. The V call is TRBV13, the J call TRBJ2-5, with D perhaps TRBD1 or TRBD2 (5 bases each). This CDR3 contains 14 residues. Germline V gives CDR1 PRHDT, CDR2 FYEKMQ (reference sequence). This CDR3 reads CASSPGRPQKTQYF. The CDR3 DNA reads as TGTGCCAGCAGCCCGGGACGGCCCCAAAAGACCCAGTACTTC.

The CDR3 nucleotides are TGTGCCAGCAGCGTAAGGGGGACAGGGGTAACTGGCGAGCAGTACTTC. Residues: CASSVRGTGVTGEQYF. The rearrangement links TRBV9 to TRBJ2-7; 10 positions agree with TRBD1. The V gene end was trimmed by 1 base and the J gene end by 6 bases; junction bases not matched to a gene: 10. The germline gives CDR1 SGDLS, CDR2 YYNGEE. CDR3 length: 16 residues.

The J gene is TRBJ2-2, the V gene TRBV6-6, with D uncertain. Per germline, CDR1 MNHNY and CDR2 SVGAGI (reference sequence). With 6 bases removed from V and 0 bases from J, the gap between germline ends came to 8 bases. The CDR3 has 14 amino acids. CDR3 sequence (DNA): TGTGCCAGCAGGCTCCACACGAACACCGGGGAGCTGTTTTTT. Translating it yields CASRLHTNTGELFF.

This chain joins TRBV7-2 and TRBJ1-5; D is unresolved. This CDR3 comprises 13 residues. Trimming stripped 4 bases from V and 1 base from J, with 5 bases between. Germline assignment: CDR1 SGHTA and CDR2 FQGNSA. This chain's CDR3 is CASSSYSNQPQHF. CDR3 nucleotides: TGTGCCAGCAGCTCTTACAGCAATCAGCCCCAGCATTTT.

This clone occurred a few times. This chain uses TRBV6-5 with TRBJ2-7; perhaps TRBD1 as D (6 bases). Trimming stripped 6 bases from V and 2 bases from J, with 14 bases between. CDR1 and CDR2 (germline): MNHEY, SVGAGI. The CDR3 runs to 14 residues. The CDR3 nucleotides are TGTGCCAGCAGGGGGGCATGGAAAGCCTACGAGCAGTACTTC. Protein: CASRGAWKAYEQYF.

This clone was detected only a few times. This rearrangement joins TRBV5-8 to TRBJ1-1; D is possibly TRBD1 (5 bases). Germline V lookup: CDR1 SGHTS, CDR2 YDEGEE. This CDR3 comprises 15 residues. Trimming pared 7 bases from V and 2 bases from J, leaving 18 bases between. The CDR3 loop is CASPKRDGTNTEAFF. The DNA for the CDR3 is TGTGCCAGCCCCAAGAGGGACGGGACCAACACTGAAGCTTTCTTT.

The chain is built from TRBV5-1 and TRBJ1-2; no clear D gene. V was trimmed by 4 bases and J by 8 bases, leaving 18 bases between them. This CDR3 contains 14 residues. Germline V CDR1 and CDR2: SGHRS, YFSETQ. DNA for the CDR3: TGCGCCAGCAGCGAGGAGGGAAGAGAGTACGGCTACACCTTC. It encodes CASSEEGREYGYTF.

This clone was seen ten or more times. The chain recombines TRBV5-4 with TRBJ1-4; D ambiguous. V gave up 0 bases and J gave up 10 bases, with 7 bases separating them. The CDR3 loop spans 12 amino acids. The V gene's germline CDR1 is SGHNT and CDR2 YYREEE (reference sequence). The CDR3 DNA follows: TGTGCCAGCAGCTTGGACGCGGGAAAACTGTTTTTT. This sequence encodes CASSLDAGKLFF.

This clone was observed a few times. Within the sample, other DNA sequences also encode this same CDR3. The V call is TRBV18, the J call TRBJ2-7; 7 bases fit TRBD1. CDR3 size: 14 residues. CDR1 KGHSH and CDR2 LQKENI come from the germline V gene. J lost 3 bases, V lost 4 bases, and 6 bases had no gene match. CDR3: CASSRDRDSYEQYF. DNA for the CDR3: TGTGCCAGCTCACGTGACCGGGACAGCTACGAGCAGTACTTC.

This chain links TRBV5-1 with TRBJ2-1; TRBD2 might be the D (7 bases). The CDR3 is 18 amino acids. Germline CDR1 SGHRS, CDR2 YFSETQ. The ends were cut back, 5 bases at V and 4 bases at J, with 25 bases in the middle. The CDR3 loop reads CASRPTSGGAFTYNEQFF. DNA for the CDR3: TGCGCCAGCAGACCTACATCGGGGGGCGCGTTTACTTACAATGAGCAGTTCTTC.

The rearrangement uses TRBV7-6 and TRBJ1-1; possible D gene TRBD1, 5 bases. The CDR3 contains 13 residues. Per germline, CDR1 SGHVS and CDR2 FNYEAQ. Trimming cost V 9 bases and J 1 base, with 12 bases left between them. CDR3 nucleotides: TGTGCCAGTAAAGGACACCCGAACACTGAAGCTTTCTTT. It yields the protein CASKGHPNTEAFF.

The V call is TRBV28, the J call TRBJ1-2; D is ambiguous. The V end lost 3 bases, the J end lost 3 bases, and 11 bases lay between the germline ends. The germline CDR1 and CDR2 sequences are MDHEN and SYDVKM. This CDR3 contains 14 residues. Here the CDR3 DNA reads TGTGCCAGCAGTTTGCGTACAGTCGACTATGGCTACACCTTC. Its protein product is CASSLRTVDYGYTF.

CDR3 region: CASSSTGLYEQYF. CDR3 coding DNA: TGTGCCAGCAGTTCGACAGGGCTCTACGAGCAGTACTTC. V and J are TRBV6-1 and TRBJ2-7; 7 bases are a match to TRBD1. Germline values: CDR1 MNHNS, CDR2 SASEGT. V shed 5 bases and J 3 bases; nucleotides not matched to a gene: 4. The CDR3 totals 13 residues.

This clone was recorded a few times. The chain couples TRBV28 to TRBJ1-2; D is perhaps TRBD1 (5 bases). Trimming shortened V by 3 bases and J by 9 bases, and 23 bases separated the two germline ends. Per the germline V gene, CDR1 is MDHEN and CDR2 is SYDVKM. This CDR3 is 16 amino acids long. The CDR3 DNA reads as TGTGCCAGCAGTTTTCTGGAGGGACGGAGCTATGGAAGCTACACCTTC. Translating it yields CASSFLEGRSYGSYTF.

In regard to this clone: Other DNA sequences of this sample code for an identical CDR3. This chain uses TRBV7-3 with TRBJ1-1; no clear D gene. V was trimmed by 3 bases and J by 0 bases, leaving 5 bases between them. This CDR3 spans 13 amino acids. Germline V CDR1 and CDR2: SGHTA, FQGTGA. CDR3 amino acids: CASSFGLNTEAFF. In DNA, the CDR3 is TGTGCCAGCAGCTTCGGTTTGAACACTGAAGCTTTCTTT.

This clone has more than one count but fewer than ten. The V gene is TRBV28, the J gene TRBJ1-2; D may be TRBD1 (5 bases). CDR3 length equals 14 residues. The germline V gene has CDR1 MDHEN and CDR2 SYDVKM. V lost 6 bases and J 1 base, leaving 12 bases between the germline ends. CDR3 loop: CASRPDGGNYGYTF. CDR3 nucleotide sequence: TGTGCCAGCAGGCCGGACGGGGGTAACTATGGCTACACCTTC.

This clone was detected a few times. The rearrangement links TRBV6-5 to TRBJ1-1; D ambiguous. Trimming took off 5 bases at V and 10 bases at J, with 17 bases between the two ends. CDR1 and CDR2 (germline): MNHEY, SVGAGI. The CDR3 length is 13 residues. The CDR3 sequence: CASSPDLGGAAFF. The CDR3 DNA reads as TGTGCCAGCAGTCCCGATCTAGGTGGTGCAGCTTTCTTT.

This chain links TRBV6-5 with TRBJ2-7; 7 bases are a match to TRBD1. With V trimmed by 5 bases and J by 6 bases, 4 bases remained unmatched. Germline V CDR1 and CDR2: MNHEY, SVGAGI. The CDR3 has 12 residues. CDR3 DNA sequence: TGTGCCAGCAGTGAACAGGGGTCCGAGCAGTACTTC. Residues: CASSEQGSEQYF.

There are many counts of this clone. The chain is built from TRBV7-8 and TRBJ1-4, with a tentative D call TRBD1 (6 bases). From germline, CDR1 is SGHVS and CDR2 FQNEAQ. V gave up 3 bases and J gave up 4 bases, with 12 bases separating them. There are 15 residues in the CDR3. CDR3 loop: CASSFVTGFNEKLFF. In DNA, the CDR3 is TGTGCCAGCAGCTTCGTGACAGGCTTTAATGAAAAACTGTTTTTT.

Ten or more counts support this clone. This rearrangement joins TRBV4-3 to TRBJ1-4, with D possibly TRBD1 on 5 matching bases. The length of the CDR3 is 15 residues. Trimming shortened V by 0 bases and J by 7 bases, and 12 bases separated the two germline ends. Germline assignment: CDR1 LGHNA and CDR2 YSLEER. CDR3 in amino acids: CASSQDLQGGEKLFF. In DNA, the CDR3 is TGCGCCAGCAGCCAAGATCTCCAGGGCGGTGAAAAACTGTTTTTT.

The V and J genes are TRBV4-1 and TRBJ1-1, with 8 bases fitting TRBD1. Per germline, CDR1 MGHRA and CDR2 YSYEKL. The CDR3 runs to 17 residues. Germline trimming cut 0 bases from V and 4 bases from J; bases unmatched to any gene: 10. CDR3 coding DNA: TGCGCCAGCAGCCAAGACAGGGGGCGTCGTCGGGGCACTGAAGCTTTCTTT. It translates to CASSQDRGRRRGTEAFF.

The CDR3 is CASSHSTGDETQYF. The CDR3 region has the DNA TGTGCCAGCAGCCACTCGACAGGGGACGAGACCCAGTACTTC. The rearrangement joins TRBV7-3 to TRBJ2-5; TRBD1 matches at 8 bases. CDR1 is SGHTA, CDR2 FQGTGA, per germline. Unmatched junction bases numbered 7, after V lost 5 bases and J lost 5 bases. The CDR3 has 14 residues.

This clone was picked up a small number of times. This chain joins TRBV27 and TRBJ2-5, with D possibly matching TRBD1 (5 bases). Per the germline V gene, CDR1 is MNHEY and CDR2 is SMNVEV (reference sequence). V was cut by 0 bases and J by 9 bases, with 20 bases left in between. CDR3 length: 16 amino acids. CDR3 residues: CASSLSPGVVQGAQYF. DNA of the CDR3: TGTGCCAGCAGTTTATCGCCTGGGGTGGTACAAGGGGCCCAGTACTTC.

The chain couples TRBV7-2 to TRBJ2-3, with D tentatively TRBD1 (6 bases). V lost 6 bases and J 5 bases, leaving 15 bases between the germline ends. The CDR3 is 14 residues long. Germline V gives CDR1 SGHTA, CDR2 FQGNSA. This CDR3 reads CASRIGTTVDTQYF. The CDR3 DNA reads TGTGCCAGCAGAATTGGGACAACGGTAGATACGCAGTATTTT. Drawing the rest from reference TRBV7-2 and TRBJ2-3, the complete variable domain is GAGVSQSPSNKVTEKGKDVELRCDPISGHTALYWYRQSLGQGLEFLIYFQGNSAPDKSGLPSDRFSAERTGGSVSTLTIQRTQQEDSAVYLCASRIGTTVDTQYFGPGTRLTVL.

This clone was observed a few times. The chain carries TRBV18 and TRBJ2-7; 9 bases line up with TRBD1. V lost 4 bases and J lost 2; bases outside the gene matches: 15. This CDR3 contains 18 residues. Germline assignment: CDR1 KGHSH and CDR2 LQKENI. The CDR3: CASSLGQGSATQPYEQYF. The CDR3 nucleotides are TGTGCCAGCTCACTGGGACAGGGATCGGCGACACAGCCCTACGAGCAGTACTTC. Complete variable domain (other parts from reference TRBV18 and TRBJ2-7): NAGVMQNPRHLVRRRGQEARLRCSPMKGHSHVYWYRQLPEEGLKFMVYLQKENIIDESGMPKERFSAEFPKEGPSILRIQQVVRGDSAAYFCASSLGQGSATQPYEQYFGPGTRLTVT.